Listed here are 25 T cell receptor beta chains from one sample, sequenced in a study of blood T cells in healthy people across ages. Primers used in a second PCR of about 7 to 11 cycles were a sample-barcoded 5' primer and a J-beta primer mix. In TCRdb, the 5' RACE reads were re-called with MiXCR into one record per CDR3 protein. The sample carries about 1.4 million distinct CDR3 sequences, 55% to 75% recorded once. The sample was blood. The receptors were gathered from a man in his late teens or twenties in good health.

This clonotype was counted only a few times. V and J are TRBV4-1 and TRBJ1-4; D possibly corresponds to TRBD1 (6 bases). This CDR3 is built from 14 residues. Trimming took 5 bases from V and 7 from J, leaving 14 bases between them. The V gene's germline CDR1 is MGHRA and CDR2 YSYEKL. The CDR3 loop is CASSLGNRAEKLFF. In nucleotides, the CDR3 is TGCGCCAGCAGCTTGGGTAACAGGGCTGAAAAACTGTTTTTT.

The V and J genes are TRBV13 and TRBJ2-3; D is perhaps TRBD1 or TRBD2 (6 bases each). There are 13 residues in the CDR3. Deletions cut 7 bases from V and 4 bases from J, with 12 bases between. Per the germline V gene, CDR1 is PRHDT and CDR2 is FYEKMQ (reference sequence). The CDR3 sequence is CASMNRGPDTQYF. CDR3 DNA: TGTGCCAGCATGAACCGGGGGCCAGATACGCAGTATTTT.

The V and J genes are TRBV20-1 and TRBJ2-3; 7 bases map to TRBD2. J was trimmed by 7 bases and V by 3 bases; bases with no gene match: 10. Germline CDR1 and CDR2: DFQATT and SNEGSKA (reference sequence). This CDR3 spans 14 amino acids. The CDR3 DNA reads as TGCAGTGCTAGGCCGGGGGAGGGGACCAATACGCAGTATTTT. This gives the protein CSARPGEGTNTQYF.

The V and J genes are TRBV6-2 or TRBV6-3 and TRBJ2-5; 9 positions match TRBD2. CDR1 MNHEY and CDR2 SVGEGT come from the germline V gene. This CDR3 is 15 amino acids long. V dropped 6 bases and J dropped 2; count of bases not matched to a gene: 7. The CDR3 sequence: CASSNSGGVQETQYF. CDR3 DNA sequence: TGTGCCAGCAGCAATAGCGGGGGAGTTCAAGAGACCCAGTACTTC.

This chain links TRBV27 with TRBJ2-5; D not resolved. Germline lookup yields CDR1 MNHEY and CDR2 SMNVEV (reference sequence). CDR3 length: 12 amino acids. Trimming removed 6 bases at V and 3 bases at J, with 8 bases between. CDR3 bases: TGTGCCAGCAGGGATTTAGAAGAGACCCAGTACTTC. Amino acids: CASRDLEETQYF.

CDR3 in DNA: TGTGCCAGCAGCCTGCTTAGCGGAGGTTCCTACAATGAGCAGTTCTTC. Its protein is CASSLLSGGSYNEQFF. This chain links TRBV11-2 with TRBJ2-1, with a possible D match to TRBD2 (6 bases). The germline gives CDR1 SGHAT, CDR2 FQNNGV. V shed 5 bases and J shed 1 base, with 15 bases lying between them. The CDR3 has 16 residues.

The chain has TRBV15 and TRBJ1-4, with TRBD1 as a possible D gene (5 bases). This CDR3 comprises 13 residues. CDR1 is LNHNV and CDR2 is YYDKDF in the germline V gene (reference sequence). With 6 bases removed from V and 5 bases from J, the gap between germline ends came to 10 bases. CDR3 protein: CATRNEGNEKLFF. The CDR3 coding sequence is TGTGCCACCAGAAACGAGGGGAATGAAAAACTGTTTTTT.

The CDR3 reads CASSLLAGITDTQYF. The CDR3 nucleotides are TGTGCCAGCAGCTTACTAGCGGGAATCACAGATACGCAGTATTTT. V is TRBV7-2 and J is TRBJ2-3; 9 positions agree with TRBD2. J lost 2 bases, V lost 2 bases, and 2 bases had no gene match. The CDR3 sequence is 15 residues long. CDR1 and CDR2 from the germline V gene are SGHTA and FQGNSA. The whole variable domain, remainder taken from reference TRBV7-2 and TRBJ2-3, is GAGVSQSPSNKVTEKGKDVELRCDPISGHTALYWYRQSLGQGLEFLIYFQGNSAPDKSGLPSDRFSAERTGGSVSTLTIQRTQQEDSAVYLCASSLLAGITDTQYFGPGTRLTVL.

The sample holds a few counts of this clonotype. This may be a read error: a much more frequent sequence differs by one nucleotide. This CDR3 reads CASRPTRDTQYF. As DNA, the CDR3 is TGTGCCAGCAGGCCAACGAGGGATACGCAGTATTTT. The chain has TRBV6-2 or TRBV6-3 and TRBJ2-3; no definite D call. Germline V gene data show CDR1 as MNHEY and CDR2 as SVGEGT. This CDR3 contains 12 residues. Trimming pared 6 bases from V and 6 bases from J, leaving 10 bases between.

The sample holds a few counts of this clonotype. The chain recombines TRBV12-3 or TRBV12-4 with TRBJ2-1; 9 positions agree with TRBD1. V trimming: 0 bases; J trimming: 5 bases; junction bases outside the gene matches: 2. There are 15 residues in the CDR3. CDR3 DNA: TGTGCCAGCAGTTTAGCCCGGGACAGGGACAATGAGCAGTTCTTC. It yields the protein CASSLARDRDNEQFF.

The CDR3 region is CASSPLGGGLDDYTF. For the CDR3, the DNA is TGTGCCAGCTCACCACTCGGGGGCGGGCTGGATGACTACACCTTC. The chain joins TRBV18 to TRBJ1-2, with D perhaps matching TRBD1 (6 bases). This CDR3 contains 15 residues. V was shortened by 1 base and J by 10 bases, with 19 bases between the two germline ends. CDR1 is KGHSH, CDR2 LQKENI, per germline.

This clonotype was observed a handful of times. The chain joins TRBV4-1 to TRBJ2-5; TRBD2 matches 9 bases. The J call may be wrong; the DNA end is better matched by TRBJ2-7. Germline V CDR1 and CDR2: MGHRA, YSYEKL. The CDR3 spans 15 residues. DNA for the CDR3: TGCGCCAGCAGCCAGCTGACTAGCGGCACTTACGAGCAGTACTTC. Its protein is CASSQLTSGTYEQYF.

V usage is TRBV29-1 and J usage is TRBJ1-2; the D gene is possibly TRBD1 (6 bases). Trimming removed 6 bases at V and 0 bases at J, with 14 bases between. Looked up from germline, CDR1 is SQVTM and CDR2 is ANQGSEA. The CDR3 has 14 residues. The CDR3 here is CSVTAGVPNYGYTF. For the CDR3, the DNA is TGCAGCGTGACTGCAGGGGTCCCTAACTATGGCTACACCTTC.

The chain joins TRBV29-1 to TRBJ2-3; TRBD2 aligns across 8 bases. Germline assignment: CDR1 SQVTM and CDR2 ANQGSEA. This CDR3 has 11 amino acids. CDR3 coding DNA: TGCGCCGGGGGGGTCGGCGATACGCAGTATTTT. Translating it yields CAGGVGDTQYF.

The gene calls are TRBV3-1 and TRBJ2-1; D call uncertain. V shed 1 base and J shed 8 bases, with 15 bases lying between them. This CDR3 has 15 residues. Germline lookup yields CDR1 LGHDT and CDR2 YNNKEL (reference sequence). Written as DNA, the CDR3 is TGTGCCAGCAGCCAAGCGGCCCGCACGCGCGATGAGCAGTTCTTC. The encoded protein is CASSQAARTRDEQFF.

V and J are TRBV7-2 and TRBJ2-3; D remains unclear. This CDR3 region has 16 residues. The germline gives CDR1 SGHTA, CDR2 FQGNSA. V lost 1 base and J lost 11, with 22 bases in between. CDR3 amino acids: CTSSLVFSGRPILQYF. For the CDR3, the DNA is TGTACCAGCAGCTTAGTTTTTTCGGGCAGGCCCATCCTGCAGTATTTT.

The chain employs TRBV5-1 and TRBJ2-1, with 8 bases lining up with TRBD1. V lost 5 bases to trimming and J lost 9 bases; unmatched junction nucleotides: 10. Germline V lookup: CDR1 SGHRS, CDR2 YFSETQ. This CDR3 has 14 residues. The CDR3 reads CASRLDRGRVEQFF. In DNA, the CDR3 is TGCGCCAGCAGACTCGACAGGGGTAGAGTTGAGCAGTTCTTC. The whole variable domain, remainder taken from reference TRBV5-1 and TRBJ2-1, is KAGVTQTPRYLIKTRGQQVTLSCSPISGHRSVSWYQQTPGQGLQFLFEYFSETQRNKGNFPGRFSGRQFSNSRSEMNVSTLELGDSALYLCASRLDRGRVEQFFGPGTRLTVL.

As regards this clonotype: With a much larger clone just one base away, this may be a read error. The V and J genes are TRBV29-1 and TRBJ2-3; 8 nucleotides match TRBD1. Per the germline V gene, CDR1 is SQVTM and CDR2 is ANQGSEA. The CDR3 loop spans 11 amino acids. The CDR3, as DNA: TGCGGCGTCGACAGGGGAGATACGCAGTATTTT. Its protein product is CGVDRGDTQYF.

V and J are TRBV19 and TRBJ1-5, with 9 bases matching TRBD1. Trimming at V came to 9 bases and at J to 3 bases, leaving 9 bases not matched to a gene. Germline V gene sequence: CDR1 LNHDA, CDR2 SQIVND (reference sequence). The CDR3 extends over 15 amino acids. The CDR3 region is CASRDRVWNNQPQHF. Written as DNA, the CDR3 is TGTGCCAGCCGGGACAGGGTTTGGAACAATCAGCCCCAGCATTTT.

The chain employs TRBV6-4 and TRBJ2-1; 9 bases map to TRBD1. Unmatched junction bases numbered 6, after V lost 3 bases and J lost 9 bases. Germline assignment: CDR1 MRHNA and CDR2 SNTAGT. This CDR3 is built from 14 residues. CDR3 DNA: TGTGCCAGCAGTGAGGAAGACAGGGGGAGTGAGCAGTTCTTC. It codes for CASSEEDRGSEQFF.

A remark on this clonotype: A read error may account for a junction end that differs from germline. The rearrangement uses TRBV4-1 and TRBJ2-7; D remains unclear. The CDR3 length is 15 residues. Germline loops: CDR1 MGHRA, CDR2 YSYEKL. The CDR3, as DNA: TGCGTCAGCAGCCAAGATCCCGGTCGGTCGCGAGAGCAGTACTTC. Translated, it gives CVSSQDPGRSREQYF.

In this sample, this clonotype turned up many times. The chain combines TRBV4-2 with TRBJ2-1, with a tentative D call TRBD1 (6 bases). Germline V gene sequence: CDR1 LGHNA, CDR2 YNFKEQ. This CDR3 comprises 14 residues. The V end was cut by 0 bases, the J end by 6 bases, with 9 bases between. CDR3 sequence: CASSQDPGANEQFF. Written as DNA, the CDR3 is TGTGCCAGCAGCCAAGATCCAGGGGCCAATGAGCAGTTCTTC.

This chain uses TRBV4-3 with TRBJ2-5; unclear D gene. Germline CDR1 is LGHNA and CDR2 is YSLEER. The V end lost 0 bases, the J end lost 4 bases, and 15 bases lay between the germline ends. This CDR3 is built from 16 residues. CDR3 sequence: CASSQDGLLSVETQYF. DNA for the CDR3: TGCGCCAGCAGCCAAGATGGCTTGTTGAGTGTAGAGACCCAGTACTTC.

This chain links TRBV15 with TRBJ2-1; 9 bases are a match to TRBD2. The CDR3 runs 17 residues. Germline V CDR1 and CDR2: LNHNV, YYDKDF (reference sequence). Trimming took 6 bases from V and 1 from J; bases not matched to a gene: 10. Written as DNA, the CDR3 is TGTGCCACCAGAGGGGGTGTGGCGGGGGGGTCCTACAATGAGCAGTTCTTC. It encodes CATRGGVAGGSYNEQFF.

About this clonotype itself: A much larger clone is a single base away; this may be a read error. The CDR3, as DNA: TGTGCCAGCAGCGCTAGCAATAAGCAGTTCTTC. Translated: CASSASNKQFF. The V and J genes are TRBV3-1 and TRBJ2-1, with D perhaps matching TRBD2 (5 bases). Germline lookup yields CDR1 LGHDT and CDR2 YNNKEL (reference sequence). The CDR3 runs 11 residues.